These 28 T cell receptor beta chains were sequenced from one sample in a study of CD8 T cells in ankylosing spondylitis (dated by TCRdb to the late 2010s). To prepare the library, 5' RACE was applied. The reads were generated on an Illumina MiSeq. The public reads were reprocessed in TCRdb via fastp at Q25 and MiXCR, keeping in-frame beta chains. CDR3 protein duplicates are merged, each entry listing the most common genes and DNA. For this sample the table gives about 23,000 distinct CDR3 sequences, of which approximately 16% were detected only once. The ten biggest clones cover 25% to 30% of the sample. Source material: blood. These receptors were taken from a male donor with ankylosing spondylitis or in good health (not recorded which).

This clonotype appeared many times. The chain couples TRBV7-9 to TRBJ1-4; D remains ambiguous. The CDR3 has 15 residues. V was shortened by 1 base and J by 0 bases, with 6 bases between the two germline ends. Germline V gene data show CDR1 as SEHNR and CDR2 as FQNEAQ (reference sequence). The CDR3 is CASSLEASTNEKLFF. CDR3 nucleotides: TGTGCCAGCAGCTTAGAGGCTTCAACTAATGAAAAACTGTTTTTT.

This clonotype appeared many times. This chain links TRBV20-1 with TRBJ2-1; TRBD1 aligns across 10 bases. The CDR3 runs 14 residues. Germline CDR1 is DFQATT and CDR2 is SNEGSKA (reference sequence). V was clipped by 6 bases and J by 4 bases; unmatched bases: 6. The CDR3 region has the DNA TGCAGTGCAATTCGACAGGGGGCATACAATGAGCAGTTCTTC. Residues: CSAIRQGAYNEQFF.

This rearrangement joins TRBV4-3 to TRBJ2-5; the D gene is possibly TRBD2 (5 bases). This CDR3 has 13 residues. Germline V gene data show CDR1 as LGHNA and CDR2 as YSLEER. Trimming took off 4 bases at V and 5 bases at J, with 11 bases between the two ends. The CDR3 region is CASSLRPGETQYF. The CDR3 DNA follows: TGCGCCAGCAGCCTCCGTCCGGGGGAGACCCAGTACTTC.

This clonotype was found a few times. The CDR3 bases are TGTGCCAGCTCACCAGGGAAAGACAATGAGCAGTTCTTC. This translates into CASSPGKDNEQFF. V is TRBV18 and J is TRBJ2-1, with D unresolved. Germline V gene sequence: CDR1 KGHSH, CDR2 LQKENI. The CDR3 consists of 13 residues. Trimming pared 2 bases from V and 5 bases from J, leaving 7 bases between. The variable domain in full, completed from reference TRBV18 and TRBJ2-1, reads NAGVMQNPRHLVRRRGQEARLRCSPMKGHSHVYWYRQLPEEGLKFMVYLQKENIIDESGMPKERFSAEFPKEGPSILRIQQVVRGDSAAYFCASSPGKDNEQFFGPGTRLTVL.

This clonotype was seen a few times. The V and J genes are TRBV27 and TRBJ2-7; D possibly uses TRBD1 or TRBD2 (5 bases each). Germline loops: CDR1 MNHEY, CDR2 SMNVEV (reference sequence). Trimming removed 2 bases at V and 0 bases at J, with 11 bases between. The CDR3 has 15 amino acids. The CDR3 here is CASSLEGFGSYEQYF. The DNA of the CDR3 is TGTGCCAGCAGTTTAGAGGGGTTCGGCTCCTACGAGCAGTACTTC.

The chain has TRBV27 and TRBJ2-6; 9 bases fit TRBD1. V lost 4 bases and J lost 1; bases outside the gene matches: 5. This CDR3 spans 17 amino acids. Germline lookup yields CDR1 MNHEY and CDR2 SMNVEV (reference sequence). The CDR3 nucleotides are TGTGCCAGCAGTTCGGACAGGGGAGGTTCTGGGGCCAACGTCCTGACTTTC. Residues: CASSSDRGGSGANVLTF.

V gene TRBV29-1 combines with J gene TRBJ1-1; TRBD1 matches at 7 bases. The CDR3 sequence is 15 residues long. V shed 1 base and J 1 base; nucleotides not matched to a gene: 6. From germline, CDR1 is SQVTM and CDR2 ANQGSEA. This chain's CDR3 is CSVEGGGWRNTEAFF. CDR3 coding DNA: TGCAGCGTTGAAGGAGGGGGCTGGAGGAACACTGAAGCTTTCTTT.

This clonotype was detected ten times or more. The chain has TRBV28 and TRBJ2-2, with D perhaps matching TRBD2 (5 bases). Per the germline V gene, CDR1 is MDHEN and CDR2 is SYDVKM. The CDR3 is 14 amino acids. V lost 3 bases to trimming and J lost 3 bases, with 8 bases between them. The CDR3 coding sequence is TGTGCCAGCAGTTTGTCGGGGTACACCGGGGAGCTGTTTTTT. Protein product: CASSLSGYTGELFF.

This clonotype was found many times. The rearrangement links TRBV12-3 or TRBV12-4 to TRBJ2-5, with D possibly being TRBD2 (7 bases). The CDR3 loop spans 16 amino acids. V lost 3 bases, J lost 5 bases, and 19 bases lay in between. CDR3 coding DNA: TGTGCCAGCAGTTTTGGAGGAACAGGGAGGGAGGAGACCCAGTACTTC. Its translation: CASSFGGTGREETQYF.

Note on this clonotype: The germline gene is not matched at one end of the junction; a read error may be the cause. The rearrangement links TRBV20-1 to TRBJ2-2, with D perhaps given as TRBD1 or TRBD2 (5 bases each). Per germline, CDR1 DFQATT and CDR2 SNEGSKA (reference sequence). CDR3 length: 11 amino acids. In DNA form, the CDR3 reads TGCAGTGCAAGAGGGGCCGGGGAGCTGTTTTTT. It specifies CSARGAGELFF.

The chain employs TRBV20-1 and TRBJ2-1; the D is unclear. V dropped 2 bases and J dropped 4 bases, with 18 bases sitting between them. The CDR3 contains 16 residues. Per germline, CDR1 DFQATT and CDR2 SNEGSKA (reference sequence). CDR3 region: CSARSQTVALYNEQFF. Written as DNA, the CDR3 is TGCAGTGCTAGATCGCAGACTGTCGCTCTGTACAATGAGCAGTTCTTC.

In this sample, this clonotype turned up many times. V is TRBV5-1 and J is TRBJ2-3; 7 nucleotides line up with TRBD2. The CDR3 is made up of 23 amino acids. The V segment lost 3 bases and the J segment 6 bases; nucleotides outside the gene matches: 34. Germline CDR1 and CDR2: SGHRS and YFSETQ. CDR3: CASSSTELAAGETGAKHRDTQYF. The CDR3 bases are TGCGCCAGCAGCTCAACGGAGCTAGCGGCCGGCGAGACCGGAGCAAAGCACAGGGATACGCAGTATTTT. The variable domain in full, with the rest retrieved from reference TRBV5-1 and TRBJ2-3, is KAGVTQTPRYLIKTRGQQVTLSCSPISGHRSVSWYQQTPGQGLQFLFEYFSETQRNKGNFPGRFSGRQFSNSRSEMNVSTLELGDSALYLCASSSTELAAGETGAKHRDTQYFGPGTRLTVL.

This clonotype has only a few counts. This chain uses TRBV7-9 with TRBJ2-1, with a weak D call TRBD2 (6 bases). The CDR3 consists of 14 residues. CDR1 is SEHNR, CDR2 FQNEAQ, per germline (reference sequence). V lost 5 bases and J 8 bases, leaving 16 bases between the germline ends. This chain's CDR3 is CASSAGIRADEQFF. CDR3 sequence (DNA): TGTGCCAGCAGCGCGGGGATTCGGGCCGATGAGCAGTTCTTC.

CDR3 sequence (DNA): TGTGCCAGCAGCTTAAGGGACAGGGGGCCCGGGGAGCTGTTTTTT. Translation: CASSLRDRGPGELFF. This chain uses TRBV7-3 with TRBJ2-2, with TRBD1 matching over 12 bases. This CDR3 spans 15 amino acids. After removal of 1 base from V and 6 bases from J, the junction contained 0 bases not matched to a gene. The germline gives CDR1 SGHTA, CDR2 FQGTGA.

Ten or more counts support this clonotype. The genes are TRBV29-1 and TRBJ2-1; 10 nucleotides match TRBD2. CDR3 size: 14 residues. V lost 3 bases and J lost 6; bases outside the gene matches: 5. In germline, CDR1 is SQVTM, CDR2 ANQGSEA. This chain's CDR3 is CSVDAGLAPNEQFF. The CDR3 DNA is TGCAGCGTTGACGCGGGACTAGCGCCCAATGAGCAGTTCTTC.

The rearrangement joins TRBV30 to TRBJ2-5; TRBD1 or TRBD2 may be the D gene (5 bases each). The CDR3 consists of 12 residues. Germline CDR1 and CDR2: GTSNPN and SVGIG (reference sequence). V was clipped by 1 base and J by 6 bases, with 9 bases between them. The chain's CDR3 is CAWSGGFKTQYF. The CDR3 nucleotides are TGTGCCTGGAGTGGGGGGTTCAAGACCCAGTACTTC.

This clonotype was counted only a few times. The V and J genes are TRBV25-1 and TRBJ2-1, with D perhaps TRBD1 (5 bases). V lost 2 bases to trimming and J lost 10 bases, with 9 bases between them. The CDR3 runs to 12 residues. Germline values: CDR1 MGHDK, CDR2 SYGVNS. This CDR3 is CASSEGALEQFF. CDR3 DNA sequence: TGTGCCAGCAGTGAAGGGGCCCTCGAGCAGTTCTTC.

This clonotype has a count of ten or more. The genes are TRBV9 and TRBJ2-7; D may be TRBD2 (5 bases). The germline V and J ends were trimmed by 0 bases and 0 bases, with 10 bases remaining between them. This CDR3 has 15 amino acids. Germline V lookup: CDR1 SGDLS, CDR2 YYNGEE. CDR3 DNA: TGTGCCAGCAGCGTAGTGAGCGGCAGCTCCTACGAGCAGTACTTC. This translates into CASSVVSGSSYEQYF.

V is TRBV7-3 and J is TRBJ2-1, with D possibly called TRBD1 or TRBD2 (5 bases each). Germline V gene data show CDR1 as SGHTA and CDR2 as FQGTGA. Trimming cost V 0 bases and J 6 bases, with 15 bases left between them. The CDR3 extends over 16 amino acids. The CDR3 DNA sequence: TGTGCCAGCAGCTTAACTGTTGGGACCCCCGGCAATGAGCAGTTCTTC. Protein sequence: CASSLTVGTPGNEQFF.

The chain recombines TRBV4-2 with TRBJ2-3; D is possibly TRBD2 (5 bases). The V gene's germline CDR1 is LGHNA and CDR2 YNFKEQ. Trimming took 0 bases from V and 8 from J, leaving 9 bases between them. The CDR3 covers 13 residues. The CDR3 protein is CASSQDEGGTQYF. The CDR3 DNA follows: TGTGCCAGCAGCCAAGATGAGGGCGGTACGCAGTATTTT.

This clonotype appeared a few times. This rearrangement joins TRBV20-1 to TRBJ2-3, with D perhaps TRBD2 (6 bases). The CDR3 extends over 12 amino acids. CDR1 and CDR2 from the germline V gene are DFQATT and SNEGSKA (reference sequence). With 6 bases removed from V and 1 base from J, the gap between germline ends came to 8 bases. CDR3: CSAERGTDTQYF. The CDR3, as DNA: TGCAGTGCGGAGCGGGGCACAGATACGCAGTATTTT.

This clonotype was counted a few times. The genes are TRBV5-6 and TRBJ2-2; D gene uncertain. The CDR3 sequence is 15 residues long. V was trimmed by 2 bases and J by 7 bases, leaving 15 bases between them. CDR1 is SGHDT and CDR2 is YYEEEE in the germline V gene. The CDR3 here is CASSFRQLPVGELFF. The CDR3 region has the DNA TGTGCCAGCAGCTTCCGGCAGCTCCCTGTCGGGGAGCTGTTTTTT.

This clonotype was observed a handful of times. The J gene is TRBJ2-7, the V gene TRBV6-5; TRBD2 is a possible D gene (5 bases). V gave up 7 bases and J gave up 4 bases, with 23 bases separating them. CDR1 is MNHEY and CDR2 is SVGAGI in the germline V gene. The length of the CDR3 is 16 residues. DNA of the CDR3: TGTGCCAGCATAGACCTTGGCGGGCGTGAGAGATACGAGCAGTACTTC. Protein sequence: CASIDLGGRERYEQYF.

The CDR3 nucleotides are TGTGCCAGCAGCCGAGAGAACACTGAAGCTTTCTTT. It encodes CASSRENTEAFF. The V and J genes are TRBV3-1 and TRBJ1-1; D gene unclear. Germline assignment: CDR1 LGHDT and CDR2 YNNKEL (reference sequence). This CDR3 has 12 residues. V dropped 4 bases and J dropped 1 base, with 4 bases sitting between them.

This clonotype was seen ten or more times. The J gene is TRBJ2-2, the V gene TRBV12-5; 10 bases match TRBD1. CDR3 size: 15 residues. The ends lost 3 bases at V and 7 bases at J; junction bases unmatched: 5. Germline V gene lookup returns CDR1 LGHNT and CDR2 FRNRAP. The CDR3 sequence is CASGLRQGAFGELFF. The CDR3 DNA reads TGTGCTAGTGGTTTACGACAGGGGGCGTTCGGGGAGCTGTTTTTT. Full variable domain (remainder filled in from reference TRBV12-5 and TRBJ2-2): DARVTQTPRHKVTEMGQEVTMRCQPILGHNTVFWYRQTMMQGLELLAYFRNRAPLDDSGMPKDRFSAEMPDATLATLKIQPSEPRDSAVYFCASGLRQGAFGELFFGEGSRLTVL.

The chain uses TRBV5-6 and TRBJ1-2; D uncertain. Germline V gene sequence: CDR1 SGHDT, CDR2 YYEEEE. The length of the CDR3 is 14 residues. Trimming left V 1 base short and J 1 base short, with 8 bases between. The CDR3 nucleotides are TGTGCCAGCAGCTTGATGCAACGTAACTATGGCTACACCTTC. It encodes CASSLMQRNYGYTF.

The rearrangement uses TRBV27 and TRBJ2-7, with D uncertain. Germline CDR1 reads MNHEY; CDR2 reads SMNVEV (reference sequence). Trimming removed 0 bases at V and 2 bases at J, with 8 bases between. This CDR3 has 14 amino acids. The DNA of the CDR3 is TGTGCCAGCAGTTTATCGGGTTCAACCTACGAGCAGTACTTC. Its translation: CASSLSGSTYEQYF.

The gene calls are TRBV23-1 and TRBJ2-3; 8 bases map to TRBD2. TRBV23-1 is an open reading frame whose function is uncertain. Germline trimming cut 0 bases from V and 0 bases from J; bases unmatched to any gene: 14. CDR3 length: 20 amino acids. CDR3 residues: CASSQSVGRTSGGSTDTQYF. The CDR3 coding sequence is TGCGCCAGCAGTCAATCCGTCGGGCGTACTAGCGGAGGTAGCACAGATACGCAGTATTTT.